Included here is one T cell receptor beta chain sequence, with context. What it binds is unknown. The table came from immunoSEQ multiplex PCR; TCRdb's copy has only in-frame clones and leaves some out. The repertoire consists of about 95,000 clones, with 70% to 90% occurring once and the leading ten covering roughly 4%. Per germline, CDR1 MGHRA and CDR2 YSYEKL. The junction had 12 bases not matched to a gene; V was cut back by 7 bases and J by 7 bases. The CDR3 totals 15 residues. The source of the sample is a study of T cell responses to AZD1222 COVID-19 vaccine. Background on the study: Whether given at about 4 or about 12 weeks, second doses were pooled.

The study, taken as a whole, reports: Reportedly, close to half of spike-specific TCRs are directed against unmutated variant regions. There were mostly white British donors and more females than males, and clonal diversity was possibly underestimated. Compared with day 0, the breadth and depth of the Spike-specific TCR repertoire rose significantly after two doses of AZD1222.

V and J are TRBV4-1 and TRBJ1-5, with 8 bases lining up with TRBD1. The specimen was peripheral blood, collected on day 0 of AZD1222 vaccination. The sequence derives from an adult in good health. The DNA for the CDR3 is TGCGCCAGCACCTCCATGGCAGGGGGCCGGCAGCCCCAGCATTTT. Translation: CASTSMAGGRQPQHF.